This T cell receptor (beta chain) was identified during a study of T-cell memory formation after mild COVID-19. The overall study: TCR clusters showed largely donor specificity. Findings and limits, study-wide: Researchers report contracting CD4+ clones mostly in CM and EM, with CD8+ clones in EMRA. Pre-infection memory showed some responding clones, and this suggested that cross-reactive memory joined.

TCRdb reprocessed the 5' RACE reads via MiXCR and lists one record per CDR3 protein. Of about 180,000 distinct CDR3 sequences in the sample, about 18% were seen once. This CDR3 is 14 amino acids long. The V end lost 3 bases, the J end lost 3 bases, and 10 bases lay between the germline ends. This clonotype showed up just a few times. Its antigen is not identified. Sequenced: PBMCs or a T cell subset sorted from them (not recorded which). The sequence was obtained from a man in his late teens or twenties who had mild COVID-19 (a few samples of this study predate the infection). Cell type and time point are not known. This chain links TRBV12-3 or TRBV12-4 with TRBJ2-3; D is perhaps TRBD2 (6 bases). CDR3 region: CASSFVLATDTQYF. The CDR3 nucleotides are TGTGCCAGCAGTTTTGTACTAGCAACAGATACGCAGTATTTT.